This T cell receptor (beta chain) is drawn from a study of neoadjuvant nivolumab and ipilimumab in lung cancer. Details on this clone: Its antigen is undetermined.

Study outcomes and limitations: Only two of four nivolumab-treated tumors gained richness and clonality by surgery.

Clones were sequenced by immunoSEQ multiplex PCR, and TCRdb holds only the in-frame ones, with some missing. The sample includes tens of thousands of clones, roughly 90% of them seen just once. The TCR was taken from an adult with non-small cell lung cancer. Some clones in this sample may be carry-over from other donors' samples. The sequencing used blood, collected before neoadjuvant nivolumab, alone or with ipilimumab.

The CDR3 is CASSYSGWRDSYEQYF. Here the CDR3 DNA reads TGTGCCAGCAGTTACAGCGGATGGCGGGACTCCTACGAGCAGTACTTC. The chain is built from TRBV6-5 and TRBJ2-7; D is perhaps TRBD2 (6 bases). CDR1 and CDR2 from the germline V gene are MNHEY and SVGAGI. The V end was cut by 2 bases, the J end by 0 bases, with 14 bases between. The CDR3 has 16 amino acids.